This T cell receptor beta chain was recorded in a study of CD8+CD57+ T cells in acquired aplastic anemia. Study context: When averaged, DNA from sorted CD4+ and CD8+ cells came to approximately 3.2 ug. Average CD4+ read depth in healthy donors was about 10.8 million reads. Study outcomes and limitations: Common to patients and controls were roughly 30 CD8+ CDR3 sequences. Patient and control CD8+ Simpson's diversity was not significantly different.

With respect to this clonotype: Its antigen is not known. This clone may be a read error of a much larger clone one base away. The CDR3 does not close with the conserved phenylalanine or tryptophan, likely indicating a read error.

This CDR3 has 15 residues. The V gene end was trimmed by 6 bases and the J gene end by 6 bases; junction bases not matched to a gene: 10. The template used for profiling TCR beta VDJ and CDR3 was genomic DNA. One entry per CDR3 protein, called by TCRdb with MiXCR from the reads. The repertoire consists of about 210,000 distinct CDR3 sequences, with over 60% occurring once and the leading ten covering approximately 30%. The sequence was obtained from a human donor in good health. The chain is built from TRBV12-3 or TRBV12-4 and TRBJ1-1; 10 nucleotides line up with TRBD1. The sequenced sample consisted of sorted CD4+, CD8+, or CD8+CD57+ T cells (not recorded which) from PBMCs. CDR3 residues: CASRDDRGPGAEAFL. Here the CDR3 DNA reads TGTGCCAGCAGGGACGACAGGGGGCCGGGCGCTGAAGCTTTCTTG.